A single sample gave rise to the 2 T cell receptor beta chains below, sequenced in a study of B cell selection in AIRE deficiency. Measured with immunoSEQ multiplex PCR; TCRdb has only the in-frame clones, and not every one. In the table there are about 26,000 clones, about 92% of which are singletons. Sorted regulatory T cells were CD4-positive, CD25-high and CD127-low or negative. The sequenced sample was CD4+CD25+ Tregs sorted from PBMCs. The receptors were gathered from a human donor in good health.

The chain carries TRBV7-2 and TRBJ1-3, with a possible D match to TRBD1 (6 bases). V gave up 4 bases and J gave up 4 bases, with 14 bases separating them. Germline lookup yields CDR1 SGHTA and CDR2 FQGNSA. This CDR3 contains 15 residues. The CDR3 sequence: CASSSQGGGGNTIYF. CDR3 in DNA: TGTGCCAGCAGCTCCCAAGGGGGTGGGGGAAACACCATATATTTT.

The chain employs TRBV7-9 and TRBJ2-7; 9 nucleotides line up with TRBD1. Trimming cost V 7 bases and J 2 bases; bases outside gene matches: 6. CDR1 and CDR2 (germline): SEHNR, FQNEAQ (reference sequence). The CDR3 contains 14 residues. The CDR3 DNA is TGTGCCAGCAATTTACAGGGGGCAGCCTACGAGCAGTACTTC. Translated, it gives CASNLQGAAYEQYF.